The 27 T cell receptor beta chains in this list originate from one sample, sequenced in a study of Ad26.COV2.S vaccination and SARS-CoV-2 variants. Measured with immunoSEQ multiplex PCR; TCRdb has only the in-frame clones, and not every one. The sample has nearly 95,000 clones, approximately 86% seen once. The material sequenced was peripheral blood, taken after recovery from COVID-19. The source is a human donor who had recovered from COVID-19.

This clone was seen a single time. V gene TRBV7-9 combines with J gene TRBJ2-7; the D is unclear. This CDR3 has 15 residues. V lost 5 bases and J 0 bases, leaving 14 bases between the germline ends. Germline-derived CDR1 and CDR2 are SEHNR and FQNEAQ (reference sequence). In nucleotides, the CDR3 is TGTGCCAGCAGCGATAGTGGACGTTCCTCCTACGAGCAGTACTTC. Translation: CASSDSGRSSYEQYF.

The chain couples TRBV6-2 or TRBV6-3 to TRBJ2-5; D possibly corresponds to TRBD1 (6 bases). Trimming took 2 bases from V and 5 from J, leaving 18 bases between them. Germline assignment: CDR1 MNHEY and CDR2 SVGEGT. The CDR3 spans 16 residues. CDR3 in amino acids: CASSYLQGRNRETQYF. CDR3 in DNA: TGTGCCAGCAGTTACCTCCAGGGGCGTAACCGGGAGACCCAGTACTTC.

The chain has TRBV18 and TRBJ2-7; perhaps TRBD1 as D (5 bases). V was shortened by 3 bases and J by 5 bases, with 17 bases between the two germline ends. This CDR3 contains 15 residues. Germline-derived CDR1 and CDR2 are KGHSH and LQKENI. Here the CDR3 DNA reads TGTGCCAGCTCACCCAGGAGCAGGGATTACAACGAGCAGTACTTC. It codes for CASSPRSRDYNEQYF.

The chain links TRBV7-2 to TRBJ2-3; weak D call: TRBD2 (6 bases). CDR1 and CDR2 (germline): SGHTA, FQGNSA. The CDR3 sequence is 16 residues long. V was shortened by 1 base and J by 2 bases, with 13 bases between the two germline ends. In DNA, the CDR3 is TGTGCCAGCAGCTTAGACTGGGTAGCGGCCACAGATACGCAGTATTTT. It encodes CASSLDWVAATDTQYF.

V and J are TRBV6-5 and TRBJ2-2, with D maybe TRBD2 (5 bases). V was clipped by 2 bases and J by 4 bases, with 14 bases between them. Germline V gene data show CDR1 as MNHEY and CDR2 as SVGAGI. This CDR3 comprises 16 residues. The CDR3 spells CASSYGRSSGTGELFF. The CDR3 DNA reads TGTGCCAGCAGTTACGGGAGATCGTCGGGCACCGGGGAGCTGTTTTTT.

V is TRBV12-3 or TRBV12-4 and J is TRBJ1-2, with unresolved D. Trimming left V 5 bases short and J 6 bases short, with 7 bases between. The CDR3 totals 11 residues. DNA for the CDR3: TGTGCCAGCAGTCGACTACATGGCTACACCTTC. Translating gives CASSRLHGYTF.

The V gene is TRBV3-1 (or the pseudogene TRBV3-2), the J gene TRBJ1-1; D remains ambiguous. V shed 2 bases and J shed 3 bases, with 10 bases lying between them. The CDR3 has 14 amino acids. The germline V gene has CDR1 LGHDT and CDR2 YNNKEL (reference sequence). CDR3 in amino acids: CASSQLGLYTEAFF. The CDR3 nucleotides read TGTGCCAGCAGCCAACTGGGGTTGTACACTGAAGCTTTCTTT.

CDR3 loop: CASSQDHRRNQPQHF. The CDR3 DNA reads as TGTGCCAGCAGCCAAGACCACCGGCGCAATCAGCCCCAGCATTTT. The chain couples TRBV3-1 (or the pseudogene TRBV3-2) to TRBJ1-5; D remains ambiguous. Germline assignment: CDR1 LGHDT and CDR2 YNNKEL (reference sequence). The CDR3 loop spans 15 amino acids. Trimming cost V 0 bases and J 2 bases, with 8 bases left between them.

The chain combines TRBV7-9 with TRBJ2-2, with D unclear. V was shortened by 6 bases and J by 1 base, with 18 bases between the two germline ends. This CDR3 contains 17 residues. Per germline, CDR1 SEHNR and CDR2 FQNEAQ (reference sequence). DNA for the CDR3: TGTGCCAGCAGTAATAACCGGGCTACCCGGAACACCGGGGAGCTGTTTTTT. The encoded protein is CASSNNRATRNTGELFF.

This chain joins TRBV10-2 and TRBJ1-1, with TRBD1 identical over 7 bases. V trimming: 4 bases; J trimming: 4 bases; junction bases outside the gene matches: 3. Germline V lookup: CDR1 WSHSY, CDR2 SAAADI. The CDR3 extends over 13 amino acids. DNA for the CDR3: TGCGCCAGCAGTGTTCAGGGGGGCACTGAAGCTTTCTTT. It translates to CASSVQGGTEAFF.

The chain joins TRBV27 to TRBJ1-1, with a possible D match to TRBD1 (5 bases). The CDR3 is made up of 15 amino acids. Trimming removed 4 bases at V and 1 base at J, with 13 bases between. Germline V gene data show CDR1 as MNHEY and CDR2 as SMNVEV (reference sequence). This CDR3 is CASSSSPQGNTEAFF. The CDR3 DNA sequence: TGTGCCAGCAGTTCCTCCCCCCAGGGGAACACTGAAGCTTTCTTT.

V usage is TRBV25-1 and J usage is TRBJ1-1, with D possibly TRBD1 on 6 matching bases. The CDR3 has 14 amino acids. V was clipped by 4 bases and J by 0 bases, with 9 bases between them. Germline V gene sequence: CDR1 MGHDK, CDR2 SYGVNS. The CDR3 is CASSGGQVNTEAFF. Here the CDR3 DNA reads TGTGCCAGCAGTGGGGGGCAGGTGAACACTGAAGCTTTCTTT.

The V and J genes are TRBV7-3 and TRBJ2-7, with 11 nucleotides matching TRBD1. This CDR3 contains 15 residues. The V segment lost 0 bases and the J segment 3 bases; nucleotides outside the gene matches: 1. CDR1 and CDR2 (germline): SGHTA, FQGTGA. In nucleotides, the CDR3 is TGTGCCAGCAGCTTAACGGGGACAGGGGGCTACGAGCAGTACTTC. Residues: CASSLTGTGGYEQYF.

For the CDR3, the DNA is TGTGCCAGCAGCTTAATGGGACTAGCGCTTCAAGAGACCCAGTACTTC. Its protein is CASSLMGLALQETQYF. V usage is TRBV11-3 and J usage is TRBJ2-5; 10 positions match TRBD2. Germline V lookup: CDR1 SGHNT, CDR2 YENEEA. This CDR3 comprises 16 residues. Trimming at V came to 2 bases and at J to 2 bases, leaving 5 bases not matched to a gene.

The genes are TRBV4-2 and TRBJ2-2; 10 nucleotides agree with TRBD2. V shed 4 bases and J 10 bases; nucleotides not matched to a gene: 12. Germline values: CDR1 LGHNA, CDR2 YNFKEQ. The CDR3 sequence is 16 residues long. The CDR3 here is CASSRTPSGSNEELFF. CDR3 sequence (DNA): TGTGCCAGCAGCCGAACTCCTAGCGGGAGTAATGAGGAGCTGTTTTTT.

J is TRBJ2-6 and V is TRBV6-2 or TRBV6-3; TRBD1 matches 11 bases. The CDR3 is 19 amino acids. J gave up 0 bases and V 5 bases, and 9 bases lay outside the gene matches. Germline lookup yields CDR1 MNHEY and CDR2 SVGEGT. The CDR3: CASSPFGQGASSGANVLTF. CDR3 DNA: TGTGCCAGCAGTCCCTTTGGACAGGGGGCCTCCTCTGGGGCCAACGTCCTGACTTTC.

The chain employs TRBV4-1 and TRBJ2-1; D unclear. Trimming removed 1 base at V and 10 bases at J, with 11 bases between. This CDR3 is 13 amino acids long. CDR1 MGHRA and CDR2 YSYEKL come from the germline V gene. CDR3 bases: TGCGCCAGCAGCCAAGGGCGATCGAGGGAGCAGTTCTTC. The encoded protein is CASSQGRSREQFF.

CDR3 nucleotide sequence: TGTGCCAGCAGTGGATCCGGGACAGGGACTAGCACAGATACGCAGTATTTT. Its translation: CASSGSGTGTSTDTQYF. The chain combines TRBV27 with TRBJ2-3; TRBD1 matches 9 bases. The ends lost 5 bases at V and 0 bases at J; junction bases unmatched: 9. Per the germline V gene, CDR1 is MNHEY and CDR2 is SMNVEV (reference sequence). The CDR3 loop spans 17 amino acids.

The genes are TRBV6-2 or TRBV6-3 and TRBJ1-1; a weak D match, TRBD1 (5 bases). Trimming left V 4 bases short and J 0 bases short, with 18 bases between. Germline V lookup: CDR1 MNHEY, CDR2 SVGEGT. This CDR3 contains 17 residues. CDR3 sequence reads: CASSSLRQFPLNTEAFF. CDR3 bases: TGTGCCAGCAGTTCATTAAGACAGTTCCCCCTGAACACTGAAGCTTTCTTT.

About this clone itself: The sample contains more than one DNA sequence encoding this CDR3. V and J are TRBV10-2 and TRBJ1-1; D not resolved. Germline V CDR1 and CDR2: WSHSY, SAAADI. V was cut by 5 bases and J by 5 bases, with 9 bases left in between. The CDR3 is made up of 12 amino acids. The CDR3 DNA is TGCGCCAGCAGTATCCGAGGGACTGAAGCTTTCTTT. Amino acid sequence: CASSIRGTEAFF.

The chain uses TRBV28 and TRBJ1-5; maybe TRBD1 (5 bases). The CDR3 has 14 amino acids. Trimming shortened V by 2 bases and J by 7 bases, and 12 bases separated the two germline ends. Germline V lookup: CDR1 MDHEN, CDR2 SYDVKM. CDR3 residues: CASSLKPRDQPQHF. The DNA of the CDR3 is TGTGCCAGCAGTTTAAAACCCAGGGACCAGCCCCAGCATTTT. The whole variable domain, remainder taken from reference TRBV28 and TRBJ1-5, is DVKVTQSSRYLVKRTGEKVFLECVQDMDHENMFWYRQDPGLGLRLIYFSYDVKMKEKGDIPEGYSVSREKKERFSLILESASTNQTSMYLCASSLKPRDQPQHFGDGTRLSIL.

On this clone itself: A read error may produce the germline difference seen at one junction end. The chain combines TRBV10-3 with TRBJ1-2; TRBD1 aligns across 7 bases. The CDR3 runs to 12 residues. Germline V gene lookup returns CDR1 ENHRY and CDR2 SYGVKD. Here the CDR3 DNA reads TGTGCCCTCAGGGGGGGTGACTATGGCTACACCTTC. This gives the protein CALRGGDYGYTF.

This clone appeared a few times. The chain combines TRBV25-1 with TRBJ1-2; tentative D call: TRBD1 (6 bases). Germline values: CDR1 MGHDK, CDR2 SYGVNS. V lost 6 bases, J lost 2 bases, and 19 bases lay in between. This CDR3 has 16 amino acids. The CDR3 reads CASRGHKDSLNYGYTF. The CDR3 nucleotides read TGTGCCAGCAGGGGCCATAAGGACAGTCTAAACTATGGCTACACCTTC.

CDR3 protein: CASSLYSSGRARDTQYF. CDR3 nucleotides: TGTGCCAGCAGTTTATATTCTAGCGGGAGGGCCAGGGATACGCAGTATTTT. The gene calls are TRBV7-9 and TRBJ2-3, with 12 bases identical to TRBD2. The V segment lost 6 bases and the J segment 6 bases; nucleotides outside the gene matches: 13. The CDR3 has 17 amino acids. CDR1 and CDR2 from the germline V gene are SEHNR and FQNEAQ (reference sequence).

The chain joins TRBV7-9 to TRBJ2-7; 7 nucleotides agree with TRBD1. The J segment lost 2 bases and the V segment lost 4 bases, leaving 8 bases of the junction unmatched. The CDR3 loop spans 15 amino acids. Germline V lookup: CDR1 SEHNR, CDR2 FQNEAQ (reference sequence). The CDR3 DNA follows: TGTGCCAGCAGCTCCCTTGACAGGGCGACCTACGAGCAGTACTTC. This encodes CASSSLDRATYEQYF.

This chain links TRBV7-3 with TRBJ2-1; 7 nucleotides agree with TRBD2. This CDR3 has 17 residues. Per germline, CDR1 SGHTA and CDR2 FQGTGA. Losses at the gene ends were 1 base for V and 9 bases for J; bases not matched to a gene: 15. The CDR3, as DNA: TGTGCCAGCAGCTTAAAGGGTCGCGGGAGTGGGGTTGTTGAGCAGTTCTTC. It is translated as CASSLKGRGSGVVEQFF.

The chain uses TRBV11-1 and TRBJ1-2; possibly TRBD1 for D (5 bases). With 3 bases removed from V and 7 bases from J, the gap between germline ends came to 6 bases. The CDR3 consists of 11 residues. Per germline, CDR1 SGHAT and CDR2 FQDESV (reference sequence). The CDR3 is CASSFRGGYTF. The CDR3 region has the DNA TGTGCCAGCAGCTTTAGGGGTGGCTACACCTTC.